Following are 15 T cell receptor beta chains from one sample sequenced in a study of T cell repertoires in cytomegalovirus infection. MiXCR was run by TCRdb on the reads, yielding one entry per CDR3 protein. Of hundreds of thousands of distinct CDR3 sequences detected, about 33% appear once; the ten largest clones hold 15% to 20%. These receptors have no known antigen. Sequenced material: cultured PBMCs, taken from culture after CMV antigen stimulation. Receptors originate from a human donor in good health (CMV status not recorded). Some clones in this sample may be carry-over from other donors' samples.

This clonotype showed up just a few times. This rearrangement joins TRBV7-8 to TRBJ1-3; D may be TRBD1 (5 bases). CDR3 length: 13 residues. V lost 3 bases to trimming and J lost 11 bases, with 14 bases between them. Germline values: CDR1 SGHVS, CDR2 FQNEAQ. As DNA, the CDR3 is TGTGCCAGCAGCTTCAAGGAAGGGACCGCCATATATTTT. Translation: CASSFKEGTAIYF. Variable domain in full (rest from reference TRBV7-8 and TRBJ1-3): GAGVSQSPRYKVAKRGQDVALRCDPISGHVSLFWYQQALGQGPEFLTYFQNEAQLDKSGLPSDRFFAERPEGSVSTLKIQRTQQEDSAVYLCASSFKEGTAIYFGEGSWLTVV.

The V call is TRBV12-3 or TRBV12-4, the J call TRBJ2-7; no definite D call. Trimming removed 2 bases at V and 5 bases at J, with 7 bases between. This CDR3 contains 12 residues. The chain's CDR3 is CASSLQIHEQYF. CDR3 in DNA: TGTGCCAGCAGTTTACAAATCCACGAGCAGTACTTC.

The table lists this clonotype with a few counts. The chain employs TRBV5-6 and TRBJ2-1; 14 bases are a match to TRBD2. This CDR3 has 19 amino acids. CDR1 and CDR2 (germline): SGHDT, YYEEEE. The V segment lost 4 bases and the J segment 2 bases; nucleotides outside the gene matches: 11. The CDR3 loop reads CASSRLGLAGDRAYNEQFF. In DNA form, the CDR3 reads TGTGCCAGCAGCCGGCTGGGACTAGCGGGAGATAGGGCCTACAATGAGCAGTTCTTC.

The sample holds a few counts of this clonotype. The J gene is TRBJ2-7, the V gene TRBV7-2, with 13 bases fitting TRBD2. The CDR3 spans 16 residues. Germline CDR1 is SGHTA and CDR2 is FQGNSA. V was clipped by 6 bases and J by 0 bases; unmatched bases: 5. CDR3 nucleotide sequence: TGTGCCAGCAGGATGAGGACTAGCGGGAGCTCCTACGAGCAGTACTTC. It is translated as CASRMRTSGSSYEQYF.

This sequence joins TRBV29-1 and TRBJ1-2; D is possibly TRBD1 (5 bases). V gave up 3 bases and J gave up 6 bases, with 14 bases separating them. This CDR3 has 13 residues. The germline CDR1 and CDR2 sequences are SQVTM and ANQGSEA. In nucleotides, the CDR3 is TGCAGCGTTGAGAGAGAGGGGACGGATGGCTACACCTTC. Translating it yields CSVEREGTDGYTF.

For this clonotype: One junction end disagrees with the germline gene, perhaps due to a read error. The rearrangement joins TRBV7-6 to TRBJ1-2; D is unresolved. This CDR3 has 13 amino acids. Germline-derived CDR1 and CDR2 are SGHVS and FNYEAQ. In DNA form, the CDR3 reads TGTGTCAGCAGCCCCCTCACCACCTATGGCTACACCTTC. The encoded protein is CVSSPLTTYGYTF.

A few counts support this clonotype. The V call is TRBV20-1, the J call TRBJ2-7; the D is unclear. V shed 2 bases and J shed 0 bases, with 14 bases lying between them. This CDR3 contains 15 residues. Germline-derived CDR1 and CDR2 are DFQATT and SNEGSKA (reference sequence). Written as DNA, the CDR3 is TGCAGTGCTAGACCGTCTCTTAGGAGCTCCTACGAGCAGTACTTC. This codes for CSARPSLRSSYEQYF.

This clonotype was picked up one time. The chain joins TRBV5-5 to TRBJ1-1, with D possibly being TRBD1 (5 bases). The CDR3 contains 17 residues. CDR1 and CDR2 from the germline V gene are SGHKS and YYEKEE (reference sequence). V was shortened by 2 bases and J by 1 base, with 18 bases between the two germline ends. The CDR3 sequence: CASSFSSGRGGNTEAFF. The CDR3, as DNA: TGTGCCAGCAGCTTTAGCTCAGGGAGAGGTGGGAACACTGAAGCTTTCTTT.

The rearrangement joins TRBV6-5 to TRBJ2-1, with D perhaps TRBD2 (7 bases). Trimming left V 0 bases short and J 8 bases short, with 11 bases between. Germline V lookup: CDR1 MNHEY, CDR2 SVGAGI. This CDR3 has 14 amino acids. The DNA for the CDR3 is TGTGCCAGCAGTTACTCGAGGGGGGGTTATGAGCAGTTCTTC. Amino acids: CASSYSRGGYEQFF.

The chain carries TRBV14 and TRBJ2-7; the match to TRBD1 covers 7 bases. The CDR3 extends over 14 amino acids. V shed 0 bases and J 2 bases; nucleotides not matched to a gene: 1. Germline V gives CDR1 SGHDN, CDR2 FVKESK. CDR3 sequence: CASSQDTGAYEQYF. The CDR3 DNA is TGTGCCAGCAGCCAAGATACAGGGGCCTACGAGCAGTACTTC. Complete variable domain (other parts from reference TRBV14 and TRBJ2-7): EAGVTQFPSHSVIEKGQTVTLRCDPISGHDNLYWYRRVMGKEIKFLLHFVKESKQDESGMPNNRFLAERTGGTYSTLKVQPAELEDSGVYFCASSQDTGAYEQYFGPGTRLTVT.

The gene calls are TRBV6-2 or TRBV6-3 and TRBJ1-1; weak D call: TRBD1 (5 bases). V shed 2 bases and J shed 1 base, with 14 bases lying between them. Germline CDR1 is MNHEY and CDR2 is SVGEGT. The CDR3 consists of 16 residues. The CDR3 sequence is CASSYPIGGRNTEAFF. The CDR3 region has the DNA TGTGCCAGCAGTTACCCAATTGGGGGGAGGAACACTGAAGCTTTCTTT.

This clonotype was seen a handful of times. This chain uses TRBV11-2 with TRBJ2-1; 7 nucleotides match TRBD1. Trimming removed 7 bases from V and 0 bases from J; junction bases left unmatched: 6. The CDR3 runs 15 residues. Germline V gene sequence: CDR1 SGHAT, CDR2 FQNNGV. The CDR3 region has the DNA TGTGCCAGCAACAGGGGTGGGAGCTCCTACAATGAGCAGTTCTTC. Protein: CASNRGGSSYNEQFF.

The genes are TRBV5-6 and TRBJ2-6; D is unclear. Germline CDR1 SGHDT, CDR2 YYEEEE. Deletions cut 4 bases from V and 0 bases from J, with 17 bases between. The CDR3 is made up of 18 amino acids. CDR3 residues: CASSPLAGRSSGANVLTF. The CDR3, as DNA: TGTGCCAGCAGCCCACTGGCAGGCCGCAGCTCTGGGGCCAACGTCCTGACTTTC.

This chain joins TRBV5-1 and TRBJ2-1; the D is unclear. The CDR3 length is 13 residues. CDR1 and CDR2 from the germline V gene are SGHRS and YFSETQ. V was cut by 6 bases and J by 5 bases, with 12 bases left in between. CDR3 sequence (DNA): TGCGCCAGCAACCTGGACGTAAACAATGAGCAGTTCTTC. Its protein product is CASNLDVNNEQFF.

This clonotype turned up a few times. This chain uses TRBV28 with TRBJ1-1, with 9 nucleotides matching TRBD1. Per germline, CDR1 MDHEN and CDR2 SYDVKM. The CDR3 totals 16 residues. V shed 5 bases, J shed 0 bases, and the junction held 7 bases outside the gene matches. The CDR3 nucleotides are TGTGCCAGCAGTAAAGGGACAGGGCCCCTGAACACTGAAGCTTTCTTT. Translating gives CASSKGTGPLNTEAFF.